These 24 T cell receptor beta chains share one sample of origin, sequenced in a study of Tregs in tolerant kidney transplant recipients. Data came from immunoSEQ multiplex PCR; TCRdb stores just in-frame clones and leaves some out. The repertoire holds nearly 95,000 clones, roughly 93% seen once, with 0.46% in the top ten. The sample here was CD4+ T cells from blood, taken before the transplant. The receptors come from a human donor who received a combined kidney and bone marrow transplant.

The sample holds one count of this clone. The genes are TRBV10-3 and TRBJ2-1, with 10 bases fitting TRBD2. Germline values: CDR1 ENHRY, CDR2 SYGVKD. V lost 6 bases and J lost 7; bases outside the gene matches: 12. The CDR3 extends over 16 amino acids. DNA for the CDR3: TGTGCCATCAGGGGAGCGGGGGGGATGTTAGTGAATGAGCAGTTCTTC. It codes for CAIRGAGGMLVNEQFF.

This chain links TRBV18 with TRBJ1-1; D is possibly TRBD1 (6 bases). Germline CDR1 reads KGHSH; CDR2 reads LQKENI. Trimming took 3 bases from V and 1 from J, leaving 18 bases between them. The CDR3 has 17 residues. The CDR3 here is CASSPLRGNRANTEAFF. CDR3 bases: TGTGCCAGCTCACCCCTAAGAGGGAACAGGGCGAACACTGAAGCTTTCTTT.

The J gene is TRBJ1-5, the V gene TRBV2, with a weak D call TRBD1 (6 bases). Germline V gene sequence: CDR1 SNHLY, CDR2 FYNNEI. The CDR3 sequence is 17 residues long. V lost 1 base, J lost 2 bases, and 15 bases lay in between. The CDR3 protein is CASSEGTVYDGNQPQHF. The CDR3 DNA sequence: TGTGCCAGCAGTGAAGGGACAGTTTATGATGGCAATCAGCCCCAGCATTTT.

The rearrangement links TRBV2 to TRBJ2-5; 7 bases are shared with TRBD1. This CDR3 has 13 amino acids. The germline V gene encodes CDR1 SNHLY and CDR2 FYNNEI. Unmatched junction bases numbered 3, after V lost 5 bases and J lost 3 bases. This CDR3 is CASSPQGEETQYF. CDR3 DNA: TGTGCCAGCAGTCCCCAGGGGGAAGAGACCCAGTACTTC.

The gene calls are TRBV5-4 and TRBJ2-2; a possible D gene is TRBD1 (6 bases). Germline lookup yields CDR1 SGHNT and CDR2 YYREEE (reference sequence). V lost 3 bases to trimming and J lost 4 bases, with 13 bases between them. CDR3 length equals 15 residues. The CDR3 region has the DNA TGTGCCAGCAGCTCAACCCAGGGGCCCACCGGGGAGCTGTTTTTT. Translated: CASSSTQGPTGELFF.

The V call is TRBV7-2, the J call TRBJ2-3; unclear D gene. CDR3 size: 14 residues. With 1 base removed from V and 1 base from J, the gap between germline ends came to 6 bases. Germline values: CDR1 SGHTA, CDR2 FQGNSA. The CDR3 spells CASSLGLRTDTQYF. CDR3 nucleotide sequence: TGTGCCAGCAGCTTAGGGCTGCGCACAGATACGCAGTATTTT.

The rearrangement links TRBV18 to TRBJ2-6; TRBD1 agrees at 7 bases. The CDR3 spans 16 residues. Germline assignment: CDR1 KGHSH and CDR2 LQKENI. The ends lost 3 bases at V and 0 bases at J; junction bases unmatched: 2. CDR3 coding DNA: TGTGCCAGCTCACCGGCAGGGGGCTCTGGGGCCAACGTCCTGACTTTC. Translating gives CASSPAGGSGANVLTF.

The chain's CDR3 is CASSVATGSSYEQYF. CDR3 in DNA: TGTGCCAGCAGCGTAGCTACGGGGAGCTCCTACGAGCAGTACTTC. The rearrangement uses TRBV9 and TRBJ2-7; possible D gene TRBD2, 5 bases. CDR3 length: 15 residues. With 0 bases removed from V and 0 bases from J, the gap between germline ends came to 10 bases. The V gene's germline CDR1 is SGDLS and CDR2 YYNGEE.

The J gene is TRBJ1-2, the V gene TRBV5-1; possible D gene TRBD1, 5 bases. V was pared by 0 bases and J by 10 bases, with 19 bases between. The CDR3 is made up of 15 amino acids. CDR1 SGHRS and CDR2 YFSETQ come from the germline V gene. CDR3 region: CASSLGVGGTVLYTF. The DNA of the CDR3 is TGCGCCAGCAGCTTGGGGGTCGGGGGAACGGTTCTCTACACCTTC.

CDR3 loop: CASSPGSRGDEQYF. CDR3 in DNA: TGTGCCAGCAGTCCGGGCTCTCGCGGGGACGAGCAGTACTTC. The chain carries TRBV6-6 and TRBJ2-7, with TRBD2 as a possible D gene (6 bases). The CDR3 has 14 amino acids. Germline CDR1 is MNHNY and CDR2 is SVGAGI (reference sequence). V was shortened by 5 bases and J by 5 bases, with 16 bases between the two germline ends.

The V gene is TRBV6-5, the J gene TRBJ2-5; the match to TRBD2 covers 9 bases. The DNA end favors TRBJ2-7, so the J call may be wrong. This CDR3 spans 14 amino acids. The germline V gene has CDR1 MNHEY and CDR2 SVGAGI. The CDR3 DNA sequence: TGTGCCAGCAGTAGAGCGGGGGGTACCTACGAGCAGTACTTC. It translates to CASSRAGGTYEQYF.

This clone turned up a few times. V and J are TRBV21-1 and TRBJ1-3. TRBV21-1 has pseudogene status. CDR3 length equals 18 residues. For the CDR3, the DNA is TGTGCCAGCAGCCACCTTACCCTAATAGGGACAGCGGGAGACACCATATATTTT. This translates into CASSHLTLIGTAGDTIYF.

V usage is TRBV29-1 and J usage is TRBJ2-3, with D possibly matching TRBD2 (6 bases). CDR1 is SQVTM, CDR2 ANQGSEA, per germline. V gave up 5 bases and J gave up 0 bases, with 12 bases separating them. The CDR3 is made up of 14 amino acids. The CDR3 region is CSVPVAASTDTQYF. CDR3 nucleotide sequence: TGCAGCGTTCCGGTAGCGGCCAGCACAGATACGCAGTATTTT.

The CDR3 DNA reads TGTGCCAGCAGCTTAATTGGGCCGCCGAGCTCCTACGAGCAGTACTTC. The encoded protein is CASSLIGPPSSYEQYF. V gene TRBV7-2 combines with J gene TRBJ2-7, with D unclear. Per germline, CDR1 SGHTA and CDR2 FQGNSA. V dropped 2 bases and J dropped 0 bases, with 14 bases sitting between them. The CDR3 consists of 16 residues.

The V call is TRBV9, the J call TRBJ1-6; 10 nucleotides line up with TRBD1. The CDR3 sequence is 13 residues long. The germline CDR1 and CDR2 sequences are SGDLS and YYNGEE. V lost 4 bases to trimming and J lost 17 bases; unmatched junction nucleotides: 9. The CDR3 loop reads CASSSTGTGAVHF. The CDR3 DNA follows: TGTGCCAGCAGCTCTACCGGGACAGGGGCCGTCCACTTT.

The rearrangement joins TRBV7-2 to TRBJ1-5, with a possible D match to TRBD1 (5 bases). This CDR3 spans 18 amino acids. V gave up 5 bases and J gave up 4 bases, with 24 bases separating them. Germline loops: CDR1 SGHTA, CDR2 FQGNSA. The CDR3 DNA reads TGTGCCAGCAGCGCAATCCCCATTCGGGCAGGGCGAAATCAGCCCCAGCATTTT. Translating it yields CASSAIPIRAGRNQPQHF. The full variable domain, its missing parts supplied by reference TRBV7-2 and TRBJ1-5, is GAGVSQSPSNKVTEKGKDVELRCDPISGHTALYWYRQSLGQGLEFLIYFQGNSAPDKSGLPSDRFSAERTGGSVSTLTIQRTQQEDSAVYLCASSAIPIRAGRNQPQHFGDGTRLSIL.

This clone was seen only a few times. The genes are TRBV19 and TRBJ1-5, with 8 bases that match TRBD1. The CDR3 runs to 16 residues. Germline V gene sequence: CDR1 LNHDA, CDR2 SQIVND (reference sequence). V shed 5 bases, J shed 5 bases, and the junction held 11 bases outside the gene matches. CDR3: CASSSGYRGLHQPQHF. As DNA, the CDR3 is TGTGCCAGTAGTTCAGGTTACAGGGGGTTACATCAGCCCCAGCATTTT.

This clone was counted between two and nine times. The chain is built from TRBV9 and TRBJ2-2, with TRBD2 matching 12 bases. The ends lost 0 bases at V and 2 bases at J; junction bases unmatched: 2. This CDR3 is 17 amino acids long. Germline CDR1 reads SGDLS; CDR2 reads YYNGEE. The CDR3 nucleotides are TGTGCCAGCAGCGTAGGACTAGCGGGGGCCAACACCGGGGAGCTGTTTTTT. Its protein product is CASSVGLAGANTGELFF.

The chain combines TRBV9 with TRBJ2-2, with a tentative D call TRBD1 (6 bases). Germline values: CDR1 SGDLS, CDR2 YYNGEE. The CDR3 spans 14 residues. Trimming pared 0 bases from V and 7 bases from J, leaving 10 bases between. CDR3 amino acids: CASSVGGLGGELFF. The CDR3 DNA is TGTGCCAGCAGCGTAGGGGGGCTAGGCGGGGAGCTGTTTTTT.

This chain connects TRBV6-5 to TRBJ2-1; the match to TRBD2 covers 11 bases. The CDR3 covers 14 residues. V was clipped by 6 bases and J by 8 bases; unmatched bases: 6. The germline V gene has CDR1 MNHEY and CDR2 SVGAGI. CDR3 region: CASSGTSGVHEQFF. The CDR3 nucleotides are TGTGCCAGCAGCGGGACTAGCGGTGTCCATGAGCAGTTCTTC.

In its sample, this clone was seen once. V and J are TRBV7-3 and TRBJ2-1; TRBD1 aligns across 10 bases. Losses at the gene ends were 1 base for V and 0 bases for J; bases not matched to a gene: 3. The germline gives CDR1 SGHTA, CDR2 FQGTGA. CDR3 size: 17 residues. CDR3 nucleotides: TGTGCCAGCAGCTTAAGAGGGACAGGGGCCTCCTACAATGAGCAGTTCTTC. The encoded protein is CASSLRGTGASYNEQFF.

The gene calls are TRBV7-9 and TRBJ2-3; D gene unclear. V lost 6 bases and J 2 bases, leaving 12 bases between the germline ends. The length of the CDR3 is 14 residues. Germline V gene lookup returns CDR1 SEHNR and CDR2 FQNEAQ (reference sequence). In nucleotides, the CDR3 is TGTGCCAGCAGGGCCGCCAAATCCACAGATACGCAGTATTTT. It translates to CASRAAKSTDTQYF.

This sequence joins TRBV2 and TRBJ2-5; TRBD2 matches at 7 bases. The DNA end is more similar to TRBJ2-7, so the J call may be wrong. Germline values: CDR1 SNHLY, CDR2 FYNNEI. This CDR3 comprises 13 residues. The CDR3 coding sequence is TGTGCCAGCGATCGGCGGGAGAGCAACGAGCAGTACTTC. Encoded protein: CASDRRESNEQYF.

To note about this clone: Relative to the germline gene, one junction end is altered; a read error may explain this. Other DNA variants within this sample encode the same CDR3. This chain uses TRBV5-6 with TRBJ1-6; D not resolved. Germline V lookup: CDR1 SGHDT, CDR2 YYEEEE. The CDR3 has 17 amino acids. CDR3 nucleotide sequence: TGTGCCAGCAGCTTCTTGGCAGCGAGCTCCTATAATTCCCCCCTCCACTTT. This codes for CASSFLAASSYNSPLHF.